This T cell receptor beta chain derives from a study of cytomegalovirus exposure and HLA in healthy donors (dated by TCRdb to 2016 to 2017). Some background on the complete study: According to an earlier analysis of several hundred of the donors, some 170 million T cells yielded some 120 million unique TCR beta sequences and about 300 Gb of sequence data. Roughly 300 gigabases of sequencing data and some 85 million unique TCR sequences were included in an early release covering about 600 HLA-typed donors. Among the roughly 370 genotyped donors, around 81% belonged to the genetic ancestry cluster associated with self-reported Caucasian donors. The aim of the study was to test whether cataloging public T cell receptors could identify signatures of past pathogen exposure. The study used immunosequencing to profile the T cell repertoires of more than 650 subjects and linked those repertoires to cytomegalovirus serostatus. In addition to the first cohort of 666 subjects, a separate validation cohort of 100 to 150 different subjects was used. The study combined high-throughput TCR immunosequencing, statistical association of individual TCRs with disease status, and machine learning to predict cytomegalovirus infection status. A later analysis re-analyzed previously published TCR beta repertoires from roughly 690 donors and added high-resolution HLA genotyping to study TCR occurrence patterns. In the later analysis, no new phenotypic data were used to find candidate immune exposures; instead, reliance was placed on TCR beta sequences and their occurrence across donors. To decide whether each TCR beta V gene segment behaved as functional or pseudogenic, an earlier analysis of several hundred of the donors relied on high-throughput TCR beta sequencing. Donor age, sex, ethnicity and CMV serostatus were compiled together with the repertoire data. A later genetic analysis used genome-wide SNP genotypes for 398 of the 666 donors, treating that subset as a discovery cohort. Every discovery cohort repertoire had been produced on one sequencing platform. HLA typing included class I and class II loci at four-digit resolution. Typing coverage differed by locus: A, B, C, DRB1 and DQB1 were typed in roughly 620-630 donors, DQA1 in 522, DPA1 in nearly 610, and DPB1 in roughly 450. Roughly 5 DR-DQ haplotypes were handled as single units for association and clustering, since linkage in the cohort was strong. On average, around 230,000 unique TCR beta nucleotide sequences were sequenced per donor among 398 genotyped donors of the cohort, with 15% to 20% of those sequences being non-productive. What the authors observed across the whole study: A further reported finding was that TCR beta sequences accurately predicted the HLA-A and HLA-B alleles for most subjects in the first cohort. According to a later analysis, TCR association rates differed among HLA loci, with DRB1 alleles showing the most associated TCRs and HLA-C alleles showing the fewest. Because counts were too low, some 17 rarely observed V segments, including chromosome 9 orphons, were excluded from the earlier analysis of several hundred of the donors. The cohort was sequenced for TCR beta chains only, and without alpha or paired-chain data the features that could be detected were limited. Sequencing depth was assumed to be roughly uniform across donors in the presence/absence analyses, though that assumption may not hold. In both the original and validation cohorts, the classifier was reported to diagnose cytomegalovirus status with high specificity and sensitivity. A later genetic analysis reported fewer N-insertions in productive TCRs among donors in an Asian-associated ancestry cluster than the approximately 670-donor mean. Linkage disequilibrium might explain the correlated functional status among segregating V segments, but an unknown experimental factor could not be excluded. HLA typing was unavailable for some donors at each locus, so association tests used only the typed subset. Because the 87-base-pair reads could not distinguish some IMGT-functional V segments, including TRBV6-2 and TRBV6-3, those segments were excluded. Specific HLA alleles were associated with 18,000 or so TCR beta sequences at a false discovery rate of 0.05 in a later analysis. The authors suggested that the approach could potentially be extended to other disease states and immunological phenotypes. When HLA alleles, especially DR and DQ, strongly co-occurred, TCR associations were difficult to assign to individual alleles. In an earlier analysis of fewer than 750 of the donors, most TCR beta V segments were observed in productive rearrangements about 87% or about 30% of the time, broadly matching IMGT annotations. The sequencing pipeline was judged likely to have produced a cluster of highly shared sequence variants as a technical artifact. In vitro tests confirmed that a few of the cytomegalovirus-associated TCR beta chains recognize cytomegalovirus antigens. V-gene and J-gene trimming of TCR beta chains was associated with a missense DCLRE1C variant in a later genetic analysis, and the association was replicated in an independent cohort. A total of roughly 160 TCR beta chains were listed by the study as associated with cytomegalovirus. The only immune exposure information available for the cohort was CMV serostatus. A later analysis found that HLA-associated TCR beta chains were more clonally expanded and had lower generation probabilities than equally common non-associated chains. According to a later analysis, parvovirus B19, influenza, CMV and Epstein-Barr virus appeared linked to several top co-occurrence clusters. While some public TCRs were present in many individuals, most TCR sequences turned up only very rarely across donors. According to a later analysis, most CMV-associated TCR beta chains appeared to be HLA-restricted, and the HLA associations seemed to be driven largely by CMV exposure.

The cohort consisted of some 670 healthy bone marrow donors. At the time of sampling, every cohort member was nominally healthy, though immune exposures that went unrecorded were likely present. The donor tested CMV seronegative, placing the donor among the approximately 360 seronegative members of the cohort. Each donor provided a peripheral blood sample, and peripheral blood mononuclear cells were used for TCR beta sequencing. The Qiagen DNeasy Blood Extraction Kit was used to extract genomic DNA from the blood cell samples. The CDR3 covers 12 residues, taking in both the cysteine and the phenylalanine. Of the read, only the CDR3 DNA is kept; its 36 bases are in frame from base 1. Between the V and J ends, shortened by 6 bases and 6 bases respectively, the junction contains 8 bases. CDR1 and CDR2, looked up from the germline V gene (reference sequence), are SEHNR and FQNEAQ. This clone has a handful of counts. This clone's antigen is unknown. Per-base qualities were not stored, and no clone one base away is much larger.

To prepare the library, the immunoSEQ multiplex PCR assay was applied. The multiplex PCR relied on a mix of 60 forward primers for TCR Vbeta segments and 13 reverse primers for TCR Jbeta segments. The CDR3 region of rearranged TCR beta genes was amplified from genomic DNA by a multiplex PCR assay. The Illumina HiSeq System was used to sequence the amplified TCR beta libraries as 87-base-pair reads. The study's processing was this. A later analysis counted tens of millions of unique TCR beta chains across the 666 repertoires, and around 9.9 million of these chains were shared by at least two donors. A nearest-neighbor algorithm error-corrected the raw reads and collapsed the reads into unique sequences, merging closely related sequences to remove PCR and sequencing errors. CDR3 sequences were aligned to IMGT reference sequences to assign V, D and J gene segments. For a sequence to be retained, a match of at least six nucleotides to both a V gene segment and a J gene segment was required. Rearrangements were called productive when the CDR3 lacked stop codons and stayed in frame with V and J; all others were non-productive. Following IMGT convention, CDR3 was defined as the stretch from the second conserved V-encoded cysteine up to the conserved J-encoded phenylalanine. The earlier analysis of some 540 of the donors excluded any sequence lacking an unambiguous match to a single V gene segment. In an earlier analysis of some 590 of the donors, a V segment was called functional when productive rearrangements were above 56.7%, and segregating when the standard deviation between donors exceeded 5%. A statistical classification framework was built for diagnosing cytomegalovirus status from the catalog of TCR beta chain sequences. V and J gene assignment, in a later analysis, came from comparing TCR nucleotide sequences with IMGT/GENE-DB human TR gene sequences. The TCRdist pipeline was used in a later analysis to assign CDR3 sequences and most-parsimonious VDJ recombination scenarios. A later analysis defined each TCR beta chain by its CDR3 amino acid sequence plus V-gene family, and excluded reads lacking a unique V-gene family. In a later analysis, approximately 590 highly shared, low-generation-probability nucleotide sequences were removed to address suspected cross-contamination and a sequencing artifact. For each public chain, a later analysis derived a clonal expansion index from normalized ranks of inferred template counts within each repertoire. In a later analysis, generation probabilities were computed using a VDJ recombination model fitted to out-of-frame rearrangements, and the results were checked against IGoR. Hypergeometric tests were used in a later analysis to score TCR-TCR, TCR-HLA and TCR-CMV co-occurrence, with a repertoire-size bias correction applied to the TCR pairs. In a later analysis, false discovery rates were estimated by permuting HLA or CMV assignments 20 times. In a later analysis, co-occurring TCRs were grouped using DBSCAN, and TCRdist sequence similarity was added for clustering within HLA-allele-positive subsets. Co-occurrence clustering excluded repertoires with fewer than 30,000 or more than 120,000 public chains, plus five with anomalous nucleotide sharing. TCRdb mirrors the immuneACCESS table, restricted to in-frame sequences. Some clones are absent from its copies; in checked studies, under half trace to an unresolved V gene, and the reason for the others is unknown. V and J calls and clone size are those listed in that table; D and trimming were worked out from the DNA. The sample table records 180,000 or so clones; 79% of these occur just once. Less than 2.5% of the sample is taken by the ten largest.

Sequencing input: PBMCs. This clonotype was sampled from a woman aged 45-65 years in good health and CMV-seronegative. The chain joins TRBV7-9 to TRBJ2-2; no D gene can be assigned with confidence. The CDR3 is CASREQPGELFF. The nucleotide sequence is given as TGTGCCAGCAGGGAACAGCCCGGGGAGCTGTTTTTT.